The rows below give T cell receptor beta chains drawn from one sample of a study of CD8+CD57+ T cells in acquired aplastic anemia. TCRdb reanalysed the reads using MiXCR and keeps one entry per CDR3 protein. This repertoire shows roughly 200,000 distinct CDR3 sequences, over 60% found once; its top ten account for approximately 30%. Sample: sorted CD4+, CD8+, or CD8+CD57+ T cells (not recorded which) from PBMCs. These receptors were taken from a human donor in good health. Each CDR3 is given with its conserved first and last residue. Fields, in order: D gene, clone size, J gene, V gene, CDR3 protein, CDR3 DNA. The D gene is left open where the match is weak. Clone size is given for some rows only: seen once, a few or many times, or a class if the clone is expanded.

NA,NA,TRBJ2-2,TRBV10-1,CASSESRGRDTGELFF,TGCGCCAGCAGTGAGTCCAGGGGCCGGGACACCGGGGAGCTGTTTTTT
TRBD2,once,TRBJ2-3,TRBV7-9,CASSFGGAGDTQYF,TGTGCCAGCAGCTTCGGGGGGGCGGGAGATACGCAGTATTTT
NA,NA,TRBJ1-2,TRBV11-3,CASSPDVNYGYTF,TGTGCCAGCAGCCCGGACGTCAACTATGGCTACACCTTC
NA,NA,TRBJ1-2,TRBV11-2,CASSPRGGNYGYTF,TGTGCCAGCAGCCCGCGGGGGGGGAACTATGGCTACACCTTC
NA,NA,TRBJ1-1,TRBV15,CATSRDRPSEAFF,TGTGCCACCAGCAGAGATAGACCATCTGAAGCTTTCTTT
TRBD2,many,TRBJ2-7,TRBV30,CAWKPSGRAHEQYF,TGTGCCTGGAAGCCTAGCGGGAGGGCCCACGAGCAGTACTTC
TRBD1,once,TRBJ2-4,TRBV2,CASSDGQGRPKNIQYF,TGTGCCAGCAGTGATGGACAGGGTCGGCCCAAAAACATTCAGTACTTC
NA,NA,TRBJ2-7,TRBV7-2,CASSPNRVGYEQYF,TGTGCCAGCAGCCCCAACAGGGTAGGCTACGAGCAGTACTTC
TRBD2,NA,TRBJ2-3,TRBV13,CASSLKGLGDTQYF,TGTGCCAGCAGCTTAAAGGGACTAGGAGATACGCAGTATTTT
NA,once,TRBJ2-5,TRBV24-1,CATSDNWGKETQYF,TGTGCCACCAGTGATAATTGGGGCAAAGAGACCCAGTACTTC
NA,NA,TRBJ2-3,TRBV7-6,CASSLGLLDTQYF,TGTGCCAGCAGCTTAGGACTATTGGATACGCAGTATTTT
NA,NA,TRBJ2-7,TRBV9,CASSEALLGEQYF,TGTGCCAGCAGCGAGGCCCTCTTGGGCGAGCAGTACTTC
TRBD1,NA,TRBJ1-2,TRBV7-2,CASSEDRDLYYGYTF,TGTGCCAGCAGCGAGGACAGGGATCTGTACTATGGCTACACCTTC
TRBD1,few,TRBJ1-6,TRBV4-2,CASSQVGQGNHSPLHF,TGTGCCAGCAGCCAAGTGGGACAGGGGAATCATTCACCCCTCCACTTT
NA,NA,TRBJ2-1,TRBV20-1,CSATLGDNEQFF,TGCAGTGCCACGCTAGGTGACAATGAGCAGTTCTTC
TRBD2,many,TRBJ2-2,TRBV7-9,CASSLGPLAGERRTGELFF,TGTGCCAGCAGCTTAGGCCCACTAGCGGGAGAAAGAAGGACCGGGGAGCTGTTTTTT
NA,NA,TRBJ2-3,TRBV29-1,CSVFLPLESLDTQYF,TGCAGCGTTTTTCTCCCGCTGGAAAGCCTTGATACGCAGTATTTT